One sample yielded the 5 T cell receptor beta chains listed below, sequenced in a study of blood T cell repertoires in COVID-19 (dated by TCRdb to 2019 to 2021). Libraries were constructed by the immunoSEQ multiplex PCR assay. As stored in TCRdb, this immuneACCESS dataset retains in-frame rearrangements with V and J assigned. A fraction of the clones does not appear; measured against another copy, unresolved V genes explain less than half of the discrepancy, and the remainder lacks a known reason. The sample table records 150,000 to 190,000 clones; 65% to 85% of these occur just once. The ten largest clones capture 3.7% of the sample. The specimen sequenced was peripheral blood. The receptor set was obtained from an elderly woman with acute or convalescent COVID-19.

The V and J genes are TRBV14 and TRBJ2-2; TRBD2 is a possible D gene (6 bases). Germline V lookup: CDR1 SGHDN, CDR2 FVKESK. The CDR3 is 15 amino acids. V lost 4 bases and J lost 0, with 9 bases in between. CDR3 sequence reads: CASSLREPNTGELFF. CDR3 bases: TGTGCCAGCAGCCTGCGGGAACCGAACACCGGGGAGCTGTTTTTT.

This clone was seen a few times. The chain has TRBV28 and TRBJ1-2; 7 bases match TRBD1. Losses at the gene ends were 2 bases for V and 10 bases for J; bases not matched to a gene: 10. This CDR3 comprises 14 residues. CDR1 and CDR2 from the germline V gene are MDHEN and SYDVKM. The DNA of the CDR3 is TGTGCCAGCAGTTTAGGCCCGACAGGGTTTGACTACACCTTC. Residues: CASSLGPTGFDYTF.

The count of this clone is one. DNA of the CDR3: TGTGCCATCAGTGGTGGGTTAGGTGCGGGGGCCGAGAACACCGGGGAGCTGTTTTTT. Protein product: CAISGGLGAGAENTGELFF. The rearrangement links TRBV10-3 to TRBJ2-2, with D possibly matching TRBD2 (7 bases). The V end lost 4 bases, the J end lost 1 base, and 22 bases lay between the germline ends. CDR1 ENHRY and CDR2 SYGVKD come from the germline V gene. The CDR3 sequence is 19 residues long.

This clone was observed a few times. The V and J genes are TRBV5-1 and TRBJ2-2; the match to TRBD2 covers 11 bases. CDR3 length: 16 amino acids. The J segment lost 5 bases and the V segment lost 0 bases, leaving 3 bases of the junction unmatched. The V gene's germline CDR1 is SGHRS and CDR2 YFSETQ. This CDR3 reads CASSLGGLAVTGELFF. As DNA, the CDR3 is TGCGCCAGCAGCTTGGGGGGACTAGCGGTTACCGGGGAGCTGTTTTTT.

The V gene is TRBV11-2, the J gene TRBJ2-1; D is undetermined. Germline assignment: CDR1 SGHAT and CDR2 FQNNGV. V was shortened by 6 bases and J by 8 bases, with 11 bases between the two germline ends. The CDR3 sequence is 12 residues long. CDR3 loop: CASSRERYEQFF. Written as DNA, the CDR3 is TGTGCCAGCAGTCGCGAGCGATATGAGCAGTTCTTC.